This T cell receptor beta chain was profiled in a study of CD8 T cells in ankylosing spondylitis. The CDR3 length is 13 residues. CDR1 is KGHSH and CDR2 is LQKENI in the germline V gene. With 3 bases clipped from V and 5 bases from J, the junction kept 4 bases outside the gene matches. Findings and limits, study-wide: A number of the motif variants had already been described in reactive arthritis synovial fluid and blood. Reports say disease-linked clones showed up significantly more in matched ankylosing spondylitis synovial fluid.

This clonotype occurred a few times. Its antigen is not identified. Quantitative 5'-RACE with molecular barcodes generated TCR beta libraries. TCRdb redid the calling of the 5' RACE reads with MiXCR, one entry per CDR3 protein. The data contain around 300,000 distinct CDR3 sequences, roughly 14% of them singletons. This sequence was found in a male donor with ankylosing spondylitis or in good health (not recorded which). The chain joins TRBV18 to TRBJ2-7; 7 bases are a match to TRBD1. Sequencing used blood, either unsorted or a sorted T cell fraction (not recorded which). In DNA form, the CDR3 reads TGTGCCAGCTCACCCGGGACAGATAACGAGCAGTACTTC. This sequence encodes CASSPGTDNEQYF.